This TCR beta chain was identified during a study of human T cells and chemical hapten exposure. Across the whole study: While the approximately 24-week study was under way, patients received diphenylcyclopropenone on the scalp every week. Overall study results and limits: Expanded TCR sets contained significantly more large CDR3 similarity clusters than controls. Donors had alopecia, so their immune response may differ from healthy people's.

Time point here: pre-sensitization, week 0. Treatment defined: therapeutic diphenylcyclopropenone sensitization with weekly scalp DPC. Of note for this clonotype: Its specificity is not known.

TCRdb re-called the RACE reads through MiXCR, storing one row per CDR3 protein. This table holds a few hundred thousand distinct CDR3 sequences, around 7.3% found once. The TCR comes from a young man with alopecia areata. Some clones in this sample may be carry-over from other donors' samples. The sample was whole blood, taken in connection with sensitization to the hapten diphenylcyclopropenone (DPC).

The DNA for the CDR3 is TGTGCCAGCAGTCATGCGTCGTCTCTCGGGGAGCTGTTTTTT. It yields the protein CASSHASSLGELFF. V is TRBV12-3 or TRBV12-4 and J is TRBJ2-2, with D hard to call. V lost 5 bases and J lost 7, with 14 bases in between. CDR3 length: 14 residues.